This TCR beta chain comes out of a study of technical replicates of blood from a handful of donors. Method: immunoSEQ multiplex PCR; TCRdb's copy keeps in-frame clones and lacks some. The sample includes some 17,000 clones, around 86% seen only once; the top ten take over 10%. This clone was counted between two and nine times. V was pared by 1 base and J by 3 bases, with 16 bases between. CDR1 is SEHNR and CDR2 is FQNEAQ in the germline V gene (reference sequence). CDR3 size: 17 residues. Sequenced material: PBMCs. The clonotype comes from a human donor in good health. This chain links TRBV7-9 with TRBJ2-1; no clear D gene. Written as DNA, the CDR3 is TGTGCCAGCAGCTTAGTGACGTGGCTGACTCGCTACAATGAGCAGTTCTTC. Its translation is CASSLVTWLTRYNEQFF.